This T cell receptor beta chain was profiled in a study of CD8 T cells in Susac syndrome (dated by TCRdb to the late 2010s). Turning to the overall study: Repertoire sequencing was used to test whether CD8+ T cell activation and differentiation in Susac syndrome was antigen driven. Clonality of the CD8+ T cell repertoire was compared between over 10 healthy donors, about 14 Susac syndrome patients and some 15 multiple sclerosis patients.

Comment on this clonotype: The antigen this receptor binds is unknown. Base qualities are missing; no much larger clone stands one base away.

Peripheral blood CD8+ and CD4+ T cells from healthy donors, Susac syndrome patients and multiple sclerosis patients were profiled by high-throughput TCR beta sequencing. Treatment-naive patients with stable or active relapsing-remitting disease fulfilling revised McDonald criteria were used as multiple sclerosis controls. Bulk CD8+ and CD4+ T cells were purified magnetically by negative isolation, whereas CD8+ TEMRA cells were enriched by FACS. Blood was drawn into EDTA tubes, processed within 24 hours, and PBMCs were isolated by density gradient centrifugation. PBMCs intended for TCR sequencing were frozen in liquid nitrogen and were later thawed in a 37 degrees C water bath. The sorted or isolated CD4+, CD8+ and CD8+ TEMRA cells reached a purity of at least 90%. In the germline V gene (reference sequence), CDR1 corresponds to DFQATT and CDR2 to SNEGSKA. Measured from the cysteine to the phenylalanine, the CDR3 is 15 residues long. Only the CDR3 DNA stays, 45 bases, in frame from base 1. A distance of 15 bases separates the germline ends of V and J, which lose 3 bases and 1 base respectively.

General findings and caveats noted by the study authors: The study acknowledged that relatively few individuals were included in the TCR sequencing and HLA analysis.

RNA was extracted with the RNeasy kit and 0.5 to 1 ug was reverse transcribed using random hexamers. The immunoSEQ multiplex PCR assay, covering 54 Vbeta and 13 Jbeta segments, was used to amplify TCR beta CDR3 regions. To correct PCR amplification bias, a synthetic template baseline was used for both primer optimization and computational correction. The source study handled its data this way. Only productive sequences were kept, with reads annotated to V, D and J genes according to IMGT and analyzed in immunoSEQ Analyzer. To calculate clonality, Shannon entropy was normalized by log2 of the number of productive unique sequences and then subtracted from one. For each patient and control, public and private clones were evaluated among the 100 most prevalent clones. Susac-specific clones were defined as absent from healthy and MS cohorts, around 980 published viral clones and other ImmuneACCESS disease sequences. TCRdb passed the public sequencing reads through fastp at Q25 and MiXCR, retaining productive beta sequences. Rows matching on CDR3 protein sequence are summarized as one entry with the most common DNA and genes. Clone size and V and J calls follow TCRdb, not the original study. This sample comprises some 150,000 distinct CDR3 sequences, around 96% of them detected only once. The leading ten clones occupy around 0.21% of the sample.

The sequencing input was CD8+ T cells from PBMCs. The origin of this receptor is a human donor with multiple sclerosis. This sequence uses TRBV20-1 and TRBJ2-5; a weak D assignment points to TRBD2 (6 bases agree). For the CDR3, the sequence is CSASGIGTFQETQYF. The DNA reads as follows: TGCAGTGCTAGCGGGATCGGGACTTTCCAAGAGACCCAGTACTTC.